This T cell receptor beta chain was recorded in a study of cytomegalovirus exposure and HLA in healthy donors. Study context: In a later analysis, it was reported that the approximately 110 validation repertoires had been produced on the same platform as the 670 or so repertoires belonging to the first cohort.

Measured with immunoSEQ multiplex PCR; TCRdb has only the in-frame clones, and not every one. Of some 71,000 clones in the sample, less than 95% were seen once. Germline CDR1 is LNHDA and CDR2 is SQIVND (reference sequence). The germline V and J ends were trimmed by 9 bases and 4 bases, with 12 bases remaining between them. The CDR3 sequence is 12 residues long. Findings of the study overall: The study flagged 150 to 200 TCR beta chains as cytomegalovirus-associated.

On this clone: Its target is unknown.

This TCR was sampled from a woman between 18 and 29 years old in good health and CMV-seronegative. What was sequenced was PBMCs. The chain couples TRBV19 to TRBJ1-2; D is ambiguous. CDR3 protein: CASMDFFYGYTF. The CDR3, as DNA: TGTGCCAGCATGGACTTTTTCTATGGCTACACCTTC. The entire variable domain, with the rest obtained from reference TRBV19 and TRBJ1-2, is as follows: DGGITQSPKYLFRKEGQNVTLSCEQNLNHDAMYWYRQDPGQGLRLIYYSQIVNDFQKGDIAEGYSVSREKKESFPLTVTSAQKNPTAFYLCASMDFFYGYTFGSGTRLTVV.